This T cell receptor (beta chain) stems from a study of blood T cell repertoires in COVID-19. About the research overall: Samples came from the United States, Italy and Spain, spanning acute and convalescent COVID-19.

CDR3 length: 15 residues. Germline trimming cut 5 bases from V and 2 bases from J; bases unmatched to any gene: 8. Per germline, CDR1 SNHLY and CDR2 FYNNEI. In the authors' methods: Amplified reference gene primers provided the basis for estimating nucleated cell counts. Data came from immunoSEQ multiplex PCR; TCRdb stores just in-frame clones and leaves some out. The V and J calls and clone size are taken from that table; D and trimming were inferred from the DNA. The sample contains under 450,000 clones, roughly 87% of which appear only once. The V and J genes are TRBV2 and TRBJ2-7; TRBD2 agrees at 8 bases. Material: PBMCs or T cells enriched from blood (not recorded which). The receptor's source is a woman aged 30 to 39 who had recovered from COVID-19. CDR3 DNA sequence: TGTGCCAGCAGTCCCGGGGTAGCGGGAACCTACGAGCAGTACTTC. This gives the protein CASSPGVAGTYEQYF.